A selection of T cell receptor beta chains follows, all from one sample in a study of blood T cell repertoires in COVID-19. Profiling relied on immunoSEQ multiplex PCR, and the TCRdb table lists in-frame clones only, not all of them. This sample has 300,000 to 400,000 clones; 65% to 90% occur once, and the top ten carry approximately 4%. Sequences were obtained from PBMCs or T cells enriched from blood (not recorded which). These receptors originate from a woman in her thirties or forties with acute COVID-19. Each CDR3 is given with its conserved first and last residue. A D gene is named only where the DNA matches it firmly. Clone size, where shown, is once, few, many, or a class for clones that have expanded.

v_call: TRBV6-5
d_call: TRBD1
j_call: TRBJ2-7
clone_size: NA
cdr3_nt: TGTGCCAGCAGTATCGACAGGGGATGGAACGAGCAGTACTTC
cdr3_aa: CASSIDRGWNEQYF

v_call: TRBV10-2
d_call: NA
j_call: TRBJ1-6
clone_size: NA
cdr3_nt: TGCGCCAGCAGTGACCCGACCCGGACAGTGAGCTCCTATAATTCACCCCTCCACTTT
cdr3_aa: CASSDPTRTVSSYNSPLHF

v_call: TRBV7-2
d_call: NA
j_call: TRBJ1-1
clone_size: NA
cdr3_nt: TGTGCCAGCAGCTTAGTTCCGGGGGACACTGAAGCTTTCTTT
cdr3_aa: CASSLVPGDTEAFF

v_call: TRBV9
d_call: TRBD1
j_call: TRBJ1-4
clone_size: few
cdr3_nt: TGTGCCAGCAGCGCTGGACAGGGGTTAACTGAAAAACTGTTTTTT
cdr3_aa: CASSAGQGLTEKLFF

v_call: TRBV2
d_call: TRBD1
j_call: TRBJ2-3
clone_size: NA
cdr3_nt: TGTGCCAGCAGGACAGGGTTCGGAGATACGCAGTATTTT
cdr3_aa: CASRTGFGDTQYF

v_call: TRBV6-4
d_call: TRBD2
j_call: TRBJ2-2
clone_size: NA
cdr3_nt: TGTGCCAGCAGTCGATCAGCGGGAGGTTCCGGGGAGCTGTTTTTT
cdr3_aa: CASSRSAGGSGELFF

v_call: TRBV7-2
d_call: TRBD1
j_call: TRBJ2-4
clone_size: NA
cdr3_nt: TGTGCCAGCAGCTTACAAGGCGGGACAGGGAGTGCCAAAAACATTCAGTACTTC
cdr3_aa: CASSLQGGTGSAKNIQYF

v_call: TRBV7-3
d_call: TRBD2
j_call: TRBJ2-5
clone_size: NA
cdr3_nt: TGTGCCAGCAGCTTAACGTCAGGTCTAGCGGGAGAGACCCAGTACTTC
cdr3_aa: CASSLTSGLAGETQYF

v_call: TRBV6-5
d_call: NA
j_call: TRBJ2-2
clone_size: NA
cdr3_nt: TGTGCCAGCAGTCGGACGGGGACCGGGGAGCTGTTTTTT
cdr3_aa: CASSRTGTGELFF

v_call: TRBV25-1
d_call: NA
j_call: TRBJ2-1
clone_size: NA
cdr3_nt: TGTGCCAGCAGTGAAGCCCGGGGGGCCGGCAATGAGCAGTTCTTC
cdr3_aa: CASSEARGAGNEQFF

v_call: TRBV7-9
d_call: NA
j_call: TRBJ1-3
clone_size: few
cdr3_nt: TGTGCCAGCAGCTTACTACCGGTGAGCTCTGGAAACACCATATATTTT
cdr3_aa: CASSLLPVSSGNTIYF

v_call: TRBV11-2
d_call: TRBD1
j_call: TRBJ2-5
clone_size: NA
cdr3_nt: TGTGCCAGCACCCCGGACAGGGTAGGCGAGACCCAGTACTTC
cdr3_aa: CASTPDRVGETQYF

v_call: TRBV5-1
d_call: NA
j_call: TRBJ2-2
clone_size: NA
cdr3_nt: TGCGCCAGCAGCTTGGTAATCAACACCGGGGAGCTGTTTTTT
cdr3_aa: CASSLVINTGELFF

v_call: TRBV7-2
d_call: NA
j_call: TRBJ1-2
clone_size: once
cdr3_nt: TGTGCCAGCAGCTTGGGGCTCTATGGCTACACCTTC
cdr3_aa: CASSLGLYGYTF

v_call: TRBV7-9
d_call: TRBD2
j_call: TRBJ2-1
clone_size: NA
cdr3_nt: TGTGCCAACCAGAATAGCGGGTTTAGCTCCTACAATGAGCAGTTCTTC
cdr3_aa: CANQNSGFSSYNEQFF

v_call: TRBV7-2
d_call: TRBD2
j_call: TRBJ2-7
clone_size: NA
cdr3_nt: TGTGCCAGCAGCCCCCAGAGCGGGAGCTCCTACGAGCAGTACTTC
cdr3_aa: CASSPQSGSSYEQYF

v_call: TRBV18
d_call: TRBD1
j_call: TRBJ2-7
clone_size: NA
cdr3_nt: TGTGCCAGCTCACCTGATCTTCCCGGGACAGGGATTTACGAGCAGTACTTC
cdr3_aa: CASSPDLPGTGIYEQYF

v_call: TRBV9
d_call: TRBD1
j_call: TRBJ2-7
clone_size: NA
cdr3_nt: TGTGCCAGCAGCGCGGGACAGGGGGATACCGAGCAGTACTTC
cdr3_aa: CASSAGQGDTEQYF

v_call: TRBV7-2
d_call: NA
j_call: TRBJ1-1
clone_size: NA
cdr3_nt: TGTGCCAGCAGCCCTAAACTGGGCCGGAACACTGAAGCTTTCTTT
cdr3_aa: CASSPKLGRNTEAFF

v_call: TRBV5-4
d_call: TRBD2
j_call: TRBJ2-5
clone_size: NA
cdr3_nt: TGTGCCAGCAGCCGTAGCGGGGGGGCTCTAGAGACCCAGTACTTC
cdr3_aa: CASSRSGGALETQYF

v_call: TRBV6-6
d_call: TRBD1
j_call: TRBJ2-5
clone_size: NA
cdr3_nt: TGTGCCGGCAGAGGGGACAGGGTAGAGACCCAGTACTTC
cdr3_aa: CAGRGDRVETQYF

v_call: TRBV5-1
d_call: NA
j_call: TRBJ1-2
clone_size: many
cdr3_nt: TGCGCCAGCAGCTGGATGGCGGAAACCTATGGCTACACCTTC
cdr3_aa: CASSWMAETYGYTF

v_call: TRBV14
d_call: NA
j_call: TRBJ2-1
clone_size: NA
cdr3_nt: TGTGCCAGCAGCCTCCTCGAAGACTTTTACAATGAGCAGTTCTTC
cdr3_aa: CASSLLEDFYNEQFF

v_call: TRBV28
d_call: TRBD1
j_call: TRBJ1-4
clone_size: few
cdr3_nt: TGTGCCGGCCAGGACAGGGTAACTGAAAAACTGTTTTTT
cdr3_aa: CAGQDRVTEKLFF

v_call: TRBV4-3
d_call: NA
j_call: TRBJ2-5
clone_size: NA
cdr3_nt: TGCGCCAGCAGCTCCGGAGAGACCCAGTACTTC
cdr3_aa: CASSSGETQYF

v_call: TRBV11-2
d_call: TRBD2
j_call: TRBJ2-1
clone_size: few
cdr3_nt: TGTGCCAGCAGCTCACTGACTAGCGGGGGGGCCAATGGCAATGAGCAGTTCTTC
cdr3_aa: CASSSLTSGGANGNEQFF

v_call: TRBV7-2
d_call: TRBD1
j_call: TRBJ2-3
clone_size: few
cdr3_nt: TGTGCCAGCAGCTCGTCTTCCCGGACAGGTCGTTATTTT
cdr3_aa: CASSSSSRTGRYF